This TCR beta chain came from a study of blood T cell repertoires in COVID-19. The data were produced by immunoSEQ multiplex PCR, yet TCRdb's version contains in-frame clones alone and is incomplete. This table has just over 250,000 clones, around 84% appearing once. This CDR3 comprises 16 residues. Germline CDR1 and CDR2: SGHNT and YENEEA. Trimming left V 3 bases short and J 7 bases short, with 19 bases between. Source material: PBMCs or T cells enriched from blood (not recorded which). This sequence joins TRBV11-3 and TRBJ2-1; TRBD1 might be the D (7 bases). The TCR comes from a man aged 25-40 years with acute COVID-19. CDR3 nucleotides: TGTGCCAGCAGCTTCGTGGAGGGACAGTGGTCTAATGAGCAGTTCTTC. The encoded protein is CASSFVEGQWSNEQFF.